Below are 16 T cell receptor beta chains sequenced from a single sample in a study of blood T cell repertoires in COVID-19. Measured with immunoSEQ multiplex PCR; TCRdb has only the in-frame clones, and not every one. Found here are more than 100,000 clones, 75% to 90% of them singletons; the top ten hold roughly a sixth. The sample comprised peripheral blood. Every receptor here comes from a man in his fifties with active or convalescent COVID-19.

The V gene is TRBV7-8, the J gene TRBJ1-1, with D uncertain. The CDR3 has 14 residues. CDR1 is SGHVS and CDR2 is FQNEAQ in the germline V gene. Trimming stripped 4 bases from V and 2 bases from J, with 11 bases between. For the CDR3, the DNA is TGTGCCAGCAGCTCCGGGGTATATAACACTGAAGCTTTCTTT. It codes for CASSSGVYNTEAFF.

V usage is TRBV5-1 and J usage is TRBJ1-4; D possibly corresponds to TRBD1 (5 bases). The CDR3 contains 16 residues. V was pared by 2 bases and J by 7 bases, with 18 bases between. Germline CDR1 is SGHRS and CDR2 is YFSETQ. The CDR3 DNA reads as TGCGCCAGCAGCTTCTATTATCGGGGGGAAGGTGAAAAACTGTTTTTT. Protein sequence: CASSFYYRGEGEKLFF.

The J gene is TRBJ1-2, the V gene TRBV6-5, with 8 bases fitting TRBD1. The CDR3 covers 14 residues. V trimming: 6 bases; J trimming: 4 bases; junction bases outside the gene matches: 7. Germline CDR1 MNHEY, CDR2 SVGAGI. For the CDR3, the DNA is TGTGCCAGCAGAGACCCGGGACAGGCCTATGGCTACACCTTC. Translating it yields CASRDPGQAYGYTF.

The chain joins TRBV29-1 to TRBJ1-1, with 7 bases fitting TRBD1. Trimming at V came to 6 bases and at J to 0 bases, leaving 4 bases not matched to a gene. The V gene's germline CDR1 is SQVTM and CDR2 ANQGSEA. This CDR3 comprises 13 residues. In DNA, the CDR3 is TGCAGCGTGGGGACAGCTATGAACACTGAAGCTTTCTTT. This gives the protein CSVGTAMNTEAFF.

The chain is built from TRBV19 and TRBJ1-2; TRBD1 matches at 8 bases. This CDR3 spans 17 amino acids. The germline V gene has CDR1 LNHDA and CDR2 SQIVND (reference sequence). Trimming at V came to 7 bases and at J to 4 bases, leaving 17 bases not matched to a gene. In nucleotides, the CDR3 is TGTGCCAGTACCAAAACCGGGACAGGCCCTGTGGGCTATGGCTACACCTTC. Translating gives CASTKTGTGPVGYGYTF.

CDR3 nucleotides: TGCAGCGTTGTCTGGCAGGGAAACGACTACGAGCAGTACTTC. It codes for CSVVWQGNDYEQYF. The rearrangement uses TRBV29-1 and TRBJ2-7; a possible D gene is TRBD1 (5 bases). Per the germline V gene, CDR1 is SQVTM and CDR2 is ANQGSEA. The CDR3 totals 14 residues. Trimming stripped 4 bases from V and 3 bases from J, with 16 bases between.

The V call is TRBV21-1, the J call TRBJ2-3; TRBD1, the table's D call, was not compared with the DNA. TRBV21-1 is a pseudogene segment. The CDR3 sequence is 18 residues long. The CDR3 sequence is CASSKLSYRQGSTDTQYF. The DNA of the CDR3 is TGTGCCAGCAGCAAGCTCTCTTACCGACAGGGCAGCACAGATACGCAGTATTTT.

The genes are TRBV28 and TRBJ1-6, with no clear D. The V and J ends lost 8 bases and 8 bases respectively, with 13 bases between them. This CDR3 is built from 13 residues. Germline-derived CDR1 and CDR2 are MDHEN and SYDVKM. CDR3 amino acids: CASRLGRHSPLHF. Written as DNA, the CDR3 is TGTGCCAGCCGACTGGGGAGGCATTCACCCCTCCACTTT.

The rearrangement uses TRBV5-1 and TRBJ1-1, with 7 nucleotides matching TRBD1. The CDR3 contains 15 residues. The J segment lost 3 bases and the V segment lost 1 base, leaving 6 bases of the junction unmatched. Germline V gives CDR1 SGHRS, CDR2 YFSETQ. This chain's CDR3 is CASSLNRQGDTEAFF. In nucleotides, the CDR3 is TGCGCCAGCAGCTTGAATCGGCAGGGGGACACTGAAGCTTTCTTT.

In its sample, this clone was seen once. The chain's CDR3 is CASSFSQTNTGELFF. CDR3 DNA: TGTGCCAGCAGCTTTTCTCAGACGAACACCGGGGAGCTGTTTTTT. This chain links TRBV7-2 with TRBJ2-2; no clear D. The CDR3 contains 15 residues. V was shortened by 3 bases and J by 0 bases, with 8 bases between the two germline ends. Looked up from germline, CDR1 is SGHTA and CDR2 is FQGNSA.

CDR3 amino acids: CASSPGQGGNNYGYTF. CDR3 nucleotides: TGTGCCAGCTCACCAGGACAGGGGGGGAATAACTATGGCTACACCTTC. The rearrangement uses TRBV18 and TRBJ1-2; 10 bases agree with TRBD1. V lost 2 bases to trimming and J lost 1 base; unmatched junction nucleotides: 4. The CDR3 has 16 amino acids. CDR1 KGHSH and CDR2 LQKENI come from the germline V gene.

This chain uses TRBV4-3 with TRBJ2-3; D gene unclear. The germline CDR1 and CDR2 sequences are LGHNA and YSLEER. Trimming left V 1 base short and J 0 bases short, with 8 bases between. The CDR3 has 15 amino acids. CDR3 sequence (DNA): TGCGCCAGCAGCCAAGGACTGTCTAGCACAGATACGCAGTATTTT. This translates into CASSQGLSSTDTQYF.

The CDR3 nucleotides are TGTGCCTGGAGTGTGTCTGGGACAGTGAACACCGGGGAGCTGTTTTTT. It encodes CAWSVSGTVNTGELFF. V and J are TRBV30 and TRBJ2-2; 7 bases fit TRBD1. The germline V gene encodes CDR1 GTSNPN and CDR2 SVGIG (reference sequence). The CDR3 runs 16 residues. J gave up 1 base and V 0 bases, and 5 bases lay outside the gene matches.

This clone was recorded only once. The chain has TRBV4-1 and TRBJ1-1; a weak D match, TRBD1 (5 bases). This CDR3 comprises 16 residues. CDR1 and CDR2 from the germline V gene are MGHRA and YSYEKL. Trimming pared 3 bases from V and 2 bases from J, leaving 16 bases between. CDR3 nucleotides: TGCGCCAGCAGCCAGCACCAAGGATGGGGCAACACTGAAGCTTTCTTT. This encodes CASSQHQGWGNTEAFF.

This clone was counted a few times. J is TRBJ1-1 and V is TRBV27; unclear D gene. Trimming stripped 0 bases from V and 4 bases from J, with 9 bases between. There are 14 residues in the CDR3. Germline lookup yields CDR1 MNHEY and CDR2 SMNVEV (reference sequence). The CDR3 loop is CASSLSRKSTEAFF. CDR3 DNA: TGTGCCAGCAGTTTATCCAGGAAGAGCACTGAAGCTTTCTTT.

The J gene is TRBJ2-6, the V gene TRBV18; TRBD1 agrees at 7 bases. This CDR3 has 17 residues. CDR1 is KGHSH, CDR2 LQKENI, per germline. The V gene end was trimmed by 8 bases and the J gene end by 0 bases; junction bases not matched to a gene: 10. The CDR3 nucleotides read TGTGCCAGCACCAACAGGGGCTCAAGCTCTGGGGCCAACGTCCTGACTTTC. Amino acids: CASTNRGSSSGANVLTF.